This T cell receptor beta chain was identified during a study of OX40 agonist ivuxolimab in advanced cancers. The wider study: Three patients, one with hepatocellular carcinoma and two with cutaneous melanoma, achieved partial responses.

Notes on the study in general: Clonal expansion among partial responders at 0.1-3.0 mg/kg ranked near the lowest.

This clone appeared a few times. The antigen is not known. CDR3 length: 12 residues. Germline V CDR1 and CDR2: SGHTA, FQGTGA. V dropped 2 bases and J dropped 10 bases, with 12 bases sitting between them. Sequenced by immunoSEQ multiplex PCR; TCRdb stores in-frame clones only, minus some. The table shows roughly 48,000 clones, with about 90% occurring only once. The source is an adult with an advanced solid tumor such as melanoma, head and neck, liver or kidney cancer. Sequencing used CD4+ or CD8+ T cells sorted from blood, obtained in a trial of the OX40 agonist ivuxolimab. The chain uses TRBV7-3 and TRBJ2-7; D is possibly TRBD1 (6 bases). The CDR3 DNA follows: TGTGCCAGCAGCTTACTGACAGGCCAACAGTACTTC. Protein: CASSLLTGQQYF.